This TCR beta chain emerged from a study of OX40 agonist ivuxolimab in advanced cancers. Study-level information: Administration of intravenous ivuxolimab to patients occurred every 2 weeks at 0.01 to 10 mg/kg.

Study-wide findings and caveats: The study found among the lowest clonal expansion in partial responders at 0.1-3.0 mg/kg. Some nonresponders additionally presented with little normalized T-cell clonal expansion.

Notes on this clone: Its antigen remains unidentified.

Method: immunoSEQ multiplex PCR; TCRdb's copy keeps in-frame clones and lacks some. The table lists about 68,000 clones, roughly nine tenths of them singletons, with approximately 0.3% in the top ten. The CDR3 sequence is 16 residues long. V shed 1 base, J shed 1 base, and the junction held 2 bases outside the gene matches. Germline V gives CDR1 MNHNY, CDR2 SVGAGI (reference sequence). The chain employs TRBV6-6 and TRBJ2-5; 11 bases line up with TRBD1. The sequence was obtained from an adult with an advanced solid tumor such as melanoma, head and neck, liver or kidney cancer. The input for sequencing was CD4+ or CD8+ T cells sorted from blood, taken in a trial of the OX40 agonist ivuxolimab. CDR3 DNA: TGTGCCAGCAGTTACTTTGGGACAGGGGGCCAAGAGACCCAGTACTTC. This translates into CASSYFGTGGQETQYF.